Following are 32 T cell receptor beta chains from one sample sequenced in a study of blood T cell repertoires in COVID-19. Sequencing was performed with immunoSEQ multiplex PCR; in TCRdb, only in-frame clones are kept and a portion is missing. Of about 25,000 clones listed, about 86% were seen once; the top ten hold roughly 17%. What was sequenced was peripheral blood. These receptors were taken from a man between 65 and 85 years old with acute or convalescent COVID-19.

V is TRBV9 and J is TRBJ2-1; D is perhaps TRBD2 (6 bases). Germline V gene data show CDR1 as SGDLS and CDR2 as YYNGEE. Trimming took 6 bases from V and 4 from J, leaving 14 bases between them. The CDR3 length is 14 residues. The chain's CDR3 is CASTRDFHYNEQFF. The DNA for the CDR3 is TGTGCCAGCACTCGGGACTTTCATTACAATGAGCAGTTCTTC.

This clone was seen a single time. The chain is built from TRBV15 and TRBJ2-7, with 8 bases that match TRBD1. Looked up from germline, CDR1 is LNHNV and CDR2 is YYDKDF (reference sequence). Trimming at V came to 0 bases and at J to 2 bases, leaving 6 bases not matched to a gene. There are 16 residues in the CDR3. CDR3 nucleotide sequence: TGTGCCACCAGCAGAGATCATTCAGGGGGCCCCTACGAGCAGTACTTC. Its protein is CATSRDHSGGPYEQYF.

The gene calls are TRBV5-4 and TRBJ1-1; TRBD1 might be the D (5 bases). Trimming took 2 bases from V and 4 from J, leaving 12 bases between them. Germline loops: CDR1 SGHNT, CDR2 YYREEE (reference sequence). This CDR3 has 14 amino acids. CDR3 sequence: CASSLYTQGTEAFF. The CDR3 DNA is TGTGCCAGCAGCTTATATACCCAGGGCACTGAAGCTTTCTTT.

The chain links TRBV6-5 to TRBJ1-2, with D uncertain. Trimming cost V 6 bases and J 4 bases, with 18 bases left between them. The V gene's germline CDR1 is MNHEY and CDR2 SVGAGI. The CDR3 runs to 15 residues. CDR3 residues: CASRTTPDGGYGYTF. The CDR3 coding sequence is TGTGCCAGCAGGACCACGCCGGACGGAGGCTATGGCTACACCTTC.

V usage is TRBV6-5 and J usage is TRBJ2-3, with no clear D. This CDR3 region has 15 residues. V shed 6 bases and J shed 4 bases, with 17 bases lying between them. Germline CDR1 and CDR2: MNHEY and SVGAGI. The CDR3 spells CASRSRQDGSDTQYF. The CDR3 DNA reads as TGTGCCAGCAGATCCCGCCAGGATGGGTCAGATACGCAGTATTTT.

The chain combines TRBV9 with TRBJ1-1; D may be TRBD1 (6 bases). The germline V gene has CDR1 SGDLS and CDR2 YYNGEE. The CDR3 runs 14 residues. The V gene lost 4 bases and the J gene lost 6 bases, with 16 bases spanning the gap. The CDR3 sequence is CASSPLSQGAEAFF. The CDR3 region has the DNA TGTGCCAGCAGCCCCCTTTCACAGGGCGCTGAAGCTTTCTTT.

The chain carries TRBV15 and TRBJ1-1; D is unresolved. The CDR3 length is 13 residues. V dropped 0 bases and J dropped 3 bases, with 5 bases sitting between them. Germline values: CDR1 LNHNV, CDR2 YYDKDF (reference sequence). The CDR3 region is CATSRDPDTEAFF. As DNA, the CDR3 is TGTGCCACCAGCAGAGATCCGGACACTGAAGCTTTCTTT.

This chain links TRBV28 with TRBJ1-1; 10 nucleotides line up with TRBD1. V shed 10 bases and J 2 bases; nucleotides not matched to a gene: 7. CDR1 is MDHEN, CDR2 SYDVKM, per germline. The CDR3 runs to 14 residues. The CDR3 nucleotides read TGTGCCACCTCCGGGACAGGGGTTAACACTGAAGCTTTCTTT. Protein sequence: CATSGTGVNTEAFF.

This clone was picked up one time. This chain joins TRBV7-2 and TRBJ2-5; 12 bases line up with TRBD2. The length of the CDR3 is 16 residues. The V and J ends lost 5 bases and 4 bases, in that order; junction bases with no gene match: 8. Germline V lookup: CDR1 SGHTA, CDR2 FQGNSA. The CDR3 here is CASSPTSGSGRETQYF. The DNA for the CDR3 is TGTGCCAGCAGCCCGACTAGCGGGAGTGGGAGAGAGACCCAGTACTTC.

As DNA, the CDR3 is TGTGCCAGCAGTGACTCTTTGGCAGGGGGTTCGTCCGGGGAGCTGTTTTTT. The encoded protein is CASSDSLAGGSSGELFF. The V and J genes are TRBV6-4 and TRBJ2-2; 7 bases match TRBD1. The V and J ends lost 0 bases and 6 bases, in that order; junction bases with no gene match: 10. The CDR3 sequence is 17 residues long. Per the germline V gene, CDR1 is MRHNA and CDR2 is SNTAGT.

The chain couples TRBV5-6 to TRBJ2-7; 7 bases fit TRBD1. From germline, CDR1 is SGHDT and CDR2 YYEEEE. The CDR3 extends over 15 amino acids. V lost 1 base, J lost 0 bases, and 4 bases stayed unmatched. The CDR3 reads CASSLRDRSSYEQYF. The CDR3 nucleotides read TGTGCCAGCAGCTTGAGGGACAGAAGCTCCTACGAGCAGTACTTC. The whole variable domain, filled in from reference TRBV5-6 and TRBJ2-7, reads DAGVTQSPTHLIKTRGQQVTLRCSPKSGHDTVSWYQQALGQGPQFIFQYYEEEERQRGNFPDRFSGHQFPNYSSELNVNALLLGDSALYLCASSLRDRSSYEQYFGPGTRLTVT.

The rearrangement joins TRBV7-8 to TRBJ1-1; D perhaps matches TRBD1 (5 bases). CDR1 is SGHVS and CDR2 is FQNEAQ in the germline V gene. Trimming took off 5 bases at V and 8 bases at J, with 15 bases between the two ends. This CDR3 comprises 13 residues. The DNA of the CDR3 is TGTGCCAGCAGCCAAACACAGGAACCCGAAGCTTTCTTT. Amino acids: CASSQTQEPEAFF.

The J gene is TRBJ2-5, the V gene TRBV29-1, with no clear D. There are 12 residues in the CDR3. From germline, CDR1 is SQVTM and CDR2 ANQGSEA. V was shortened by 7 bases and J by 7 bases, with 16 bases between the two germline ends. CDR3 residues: CSALYSLGTQYF. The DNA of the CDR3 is TGCAGCGCTCTCTACAGTCTTGGGACCCAGTACTTC. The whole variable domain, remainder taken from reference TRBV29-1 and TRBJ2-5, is SAVISQKPSRDICQRGTSLTIQCQVDSQVTMMFWYRQQPGQSLTLIATANQGSEATYESGFVIDKFPISRPNLTFSTLTVSNMSPEDSSIYLCSALYSLGTQYFGPGTRLLVL.

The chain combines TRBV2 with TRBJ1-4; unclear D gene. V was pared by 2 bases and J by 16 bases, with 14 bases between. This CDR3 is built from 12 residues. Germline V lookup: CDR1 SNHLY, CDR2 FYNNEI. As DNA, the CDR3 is TGTGCCAGCAGTGAATCCGTGGGCAGTGAGTTTTTT. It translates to CASSESVGSEFF.

CDR3 protein: CASSLRAGGPKTQYF. The CDR3 bases are TGTGCCAGCAGCTTAAGGGCGGGAGGGCCGAAGACCCAGTACTTC. This chain uses TRBV7-9 with TRBJ2-5; 9 bases are shared with TRBD2. Germline V gene data show CDR1 as SEHNR and CDR2 as FQNEAQ (reference sequence). This CDR3 region has 15 residues. V trimming: 2 bases; J trimming: 6 bases; junction bases outside the gene matches: 7.

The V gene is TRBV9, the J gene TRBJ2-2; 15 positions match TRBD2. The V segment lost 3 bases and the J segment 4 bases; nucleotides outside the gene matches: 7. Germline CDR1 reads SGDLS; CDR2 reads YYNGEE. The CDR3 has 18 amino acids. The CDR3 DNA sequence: TGTGCCAGCAGCGAAGGACTAGCGGGAGGGCCGGGCACCGGGGAGCTGTTTTTT. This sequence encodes CASSEGLAGGPGTGELFF.

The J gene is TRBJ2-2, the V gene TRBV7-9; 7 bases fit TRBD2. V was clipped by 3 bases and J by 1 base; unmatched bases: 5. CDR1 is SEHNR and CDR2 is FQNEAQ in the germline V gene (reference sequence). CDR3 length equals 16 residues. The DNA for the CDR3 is TGTGCCAGCAGCTTTTGGGGGGGAAGGAACACCGGGGAGCTGTTTTTT. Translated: CASSFWGGRNTGELFF.

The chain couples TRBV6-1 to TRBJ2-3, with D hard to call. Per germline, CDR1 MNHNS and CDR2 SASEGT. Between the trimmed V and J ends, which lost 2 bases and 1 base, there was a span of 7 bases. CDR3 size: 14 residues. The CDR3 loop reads CASSEMRGTDTQYF. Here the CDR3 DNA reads TGTGCCAGCAGTGAAATGCGAGGCACAGATACGCAGTATTTT.

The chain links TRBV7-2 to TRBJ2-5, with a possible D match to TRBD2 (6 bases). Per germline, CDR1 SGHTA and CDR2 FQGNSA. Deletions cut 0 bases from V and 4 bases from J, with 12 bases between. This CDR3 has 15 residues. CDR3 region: CASSLAPNGGETQYF. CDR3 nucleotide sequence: TGTGCCAGCAGCTTAGCCCCGAACGGGGGAGAGACCCAGTACTTC.

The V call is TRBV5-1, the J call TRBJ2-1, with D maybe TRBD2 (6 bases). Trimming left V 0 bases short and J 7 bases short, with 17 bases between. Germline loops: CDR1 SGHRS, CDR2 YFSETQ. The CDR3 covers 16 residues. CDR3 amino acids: CASSLASGTGLNEQFF. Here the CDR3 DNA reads TGCGCCAGCAGCTTGGCCTCCGGGACGGGACTTAATGAGCAGTTCTTC.

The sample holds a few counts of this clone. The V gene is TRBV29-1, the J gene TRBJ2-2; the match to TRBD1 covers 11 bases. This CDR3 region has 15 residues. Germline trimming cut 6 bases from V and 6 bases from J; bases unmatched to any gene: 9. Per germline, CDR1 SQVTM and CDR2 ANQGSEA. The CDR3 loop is CSVGGTGGFAGELFF. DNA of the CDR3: TGCAGCGTGGGTGGGACAGGGGGGTTCGCCGGGGAGCTGTTTTTT.

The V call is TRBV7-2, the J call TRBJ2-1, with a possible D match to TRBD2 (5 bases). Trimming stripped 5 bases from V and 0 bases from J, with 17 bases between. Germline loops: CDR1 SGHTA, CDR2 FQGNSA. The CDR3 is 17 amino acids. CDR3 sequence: CASSPIALVPSYNEQFF. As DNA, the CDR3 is TGTGCCAGCAGCCCAATTGCACTAGTCCCCTCCTACAATGAGCAGTTCTTC.

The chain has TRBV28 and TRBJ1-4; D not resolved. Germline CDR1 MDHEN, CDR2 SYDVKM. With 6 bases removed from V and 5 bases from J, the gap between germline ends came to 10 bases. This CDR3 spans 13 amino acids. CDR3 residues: CASRPSLNEKLFF. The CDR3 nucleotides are TGTGCCAGCAGACCAAGCCTAAATGAAAAACTGTTTTTT.

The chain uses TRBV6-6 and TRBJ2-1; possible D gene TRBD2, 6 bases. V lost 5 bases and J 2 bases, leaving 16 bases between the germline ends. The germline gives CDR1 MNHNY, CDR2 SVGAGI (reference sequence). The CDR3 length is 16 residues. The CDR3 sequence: CASSSGRTVAYNEQFF. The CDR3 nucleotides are TGTGCCAGCAGTAGTGGGAGGACCGTCGCCTACAATGAGCAGTTCTTC.

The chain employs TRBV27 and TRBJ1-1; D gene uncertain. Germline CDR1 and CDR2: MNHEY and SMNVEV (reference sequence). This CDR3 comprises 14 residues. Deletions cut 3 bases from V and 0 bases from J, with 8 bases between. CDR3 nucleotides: TGTGCCAGCAGTTTTTACAGTATGAACACTGAAGCTTTCTTT. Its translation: CASSFYSMNTEAFF.

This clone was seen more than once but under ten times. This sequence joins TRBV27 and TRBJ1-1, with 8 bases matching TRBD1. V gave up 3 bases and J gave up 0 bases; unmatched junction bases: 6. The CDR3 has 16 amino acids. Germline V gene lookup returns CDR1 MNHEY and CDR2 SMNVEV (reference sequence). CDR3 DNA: TGTGCCAGCAGTTTGGGCCAGGGGGCCATGAACACTGAAGCTTTCTTT. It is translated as CASSLGQGAMNTEAFF.

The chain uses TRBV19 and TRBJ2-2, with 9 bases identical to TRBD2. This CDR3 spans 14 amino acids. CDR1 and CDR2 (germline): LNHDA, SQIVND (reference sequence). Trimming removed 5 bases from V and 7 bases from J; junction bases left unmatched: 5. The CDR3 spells CASSFSGSVGELFF. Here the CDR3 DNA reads TGTGCCAGTAGTTTTAGCGGGAGTGTCGGGGAGCTGTTTTTT.

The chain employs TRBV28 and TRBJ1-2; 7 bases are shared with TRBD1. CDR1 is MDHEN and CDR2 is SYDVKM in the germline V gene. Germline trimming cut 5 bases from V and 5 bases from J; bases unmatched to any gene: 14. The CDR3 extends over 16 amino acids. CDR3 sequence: CASSQADQGDWYGYTF. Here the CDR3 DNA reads TGTGCCAGCAGTCAAGCCGATCAGGGGGATTGGTATGGCTACACCTTC.

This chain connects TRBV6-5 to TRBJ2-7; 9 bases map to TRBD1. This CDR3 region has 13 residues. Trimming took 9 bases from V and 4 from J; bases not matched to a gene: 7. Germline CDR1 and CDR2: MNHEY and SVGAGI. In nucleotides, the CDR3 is TGTGCCAGTAGAACAGGGGGCGTTTACGAGCAGTACTTC. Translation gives CASRTGGVYEQYF.

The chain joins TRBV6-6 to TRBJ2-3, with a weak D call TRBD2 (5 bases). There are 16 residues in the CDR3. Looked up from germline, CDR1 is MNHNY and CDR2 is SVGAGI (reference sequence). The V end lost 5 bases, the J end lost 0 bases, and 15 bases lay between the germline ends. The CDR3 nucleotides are TGTGCCAGCAGTCCTAAAGGGCGGACTAGCACAGATACGCAGTATTTT. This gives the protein CASSPKGRTSTDTQYF.

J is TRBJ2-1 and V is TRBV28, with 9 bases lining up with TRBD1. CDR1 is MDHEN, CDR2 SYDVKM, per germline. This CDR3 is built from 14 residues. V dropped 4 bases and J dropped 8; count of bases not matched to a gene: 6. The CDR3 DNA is TGTGCCAGCAGTTCGCCCGGGACAGGGTATGAGCAGTTCTTC. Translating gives CASSSPGTGYEQFF. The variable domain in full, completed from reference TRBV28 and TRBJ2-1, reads DVKVTQSSRYLVKRTGEKVFLECVQDMDHENMFWYRQDPGLGLRLIYFSYDVKMKEKGDIPEGYSVSREKKERFSLILESASTNQTSMYLCASSSPGTGYEQFFGPGTRLTVL.

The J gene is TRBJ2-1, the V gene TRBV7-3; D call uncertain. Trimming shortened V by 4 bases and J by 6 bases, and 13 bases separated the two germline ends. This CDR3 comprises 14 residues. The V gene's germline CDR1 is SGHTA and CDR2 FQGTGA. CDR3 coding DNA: TGTGCCAGCAGCTCAACCCTTTCCGGCAATGAGCAGTTCTTC. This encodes CASSSTLSGNEQFF.